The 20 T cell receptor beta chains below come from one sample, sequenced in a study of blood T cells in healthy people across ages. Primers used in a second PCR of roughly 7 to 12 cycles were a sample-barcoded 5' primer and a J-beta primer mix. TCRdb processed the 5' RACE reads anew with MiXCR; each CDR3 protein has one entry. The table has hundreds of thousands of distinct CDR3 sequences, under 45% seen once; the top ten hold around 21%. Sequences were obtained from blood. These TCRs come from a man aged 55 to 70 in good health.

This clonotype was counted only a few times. The CDR3 spells CASSVDVRETQYF. CDR3 bases: TGTGCCAGCAGCGTAGACGTCCGGGAGACCCAGTACTTC. The chain joins TRBV9 to TRBJ2-5; D is uncertain. The V end lost 0 bases, the J end lost 5 bases, and 8 bases lay between the germline ends. From germline, CDR1 is SGDLS and CDR2 YYNGEE. The CDR3 has 13 residues.

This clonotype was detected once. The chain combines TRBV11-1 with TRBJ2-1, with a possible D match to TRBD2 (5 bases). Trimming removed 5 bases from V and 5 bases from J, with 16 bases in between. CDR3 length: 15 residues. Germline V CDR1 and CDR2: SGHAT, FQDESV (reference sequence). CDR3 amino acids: CASSPGLIKDNEQFF. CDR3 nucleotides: TGTGCCAGCAGCCCCGGACTGATAAAGGACAATGAGCAGTTCTTC.

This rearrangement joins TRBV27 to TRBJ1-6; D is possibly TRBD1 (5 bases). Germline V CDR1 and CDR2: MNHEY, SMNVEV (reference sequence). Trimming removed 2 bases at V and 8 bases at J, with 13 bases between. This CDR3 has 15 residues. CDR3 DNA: TGTGCCAGCAGTTTAACCGGGACGGCCTATTCACCCCTCCACTTT. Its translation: CASSLTGTAYSPLHF.

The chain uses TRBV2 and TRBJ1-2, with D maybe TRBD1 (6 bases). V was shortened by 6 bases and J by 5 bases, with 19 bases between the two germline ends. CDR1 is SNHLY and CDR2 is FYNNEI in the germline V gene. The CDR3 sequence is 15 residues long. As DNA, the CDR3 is TGTGCCAGCAGGATCGAGGGGGGCAAAATGTATGGCTACACCTTC. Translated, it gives CASRIEGGKMYGYTF.

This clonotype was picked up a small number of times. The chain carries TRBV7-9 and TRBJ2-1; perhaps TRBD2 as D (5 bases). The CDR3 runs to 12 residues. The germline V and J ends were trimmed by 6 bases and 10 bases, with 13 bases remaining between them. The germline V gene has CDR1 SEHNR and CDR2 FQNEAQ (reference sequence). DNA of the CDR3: TGTGCCAGCAGTTCTCCCAGAGGGGAGCAGTTCTTC. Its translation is CASSSPRGEQFF.

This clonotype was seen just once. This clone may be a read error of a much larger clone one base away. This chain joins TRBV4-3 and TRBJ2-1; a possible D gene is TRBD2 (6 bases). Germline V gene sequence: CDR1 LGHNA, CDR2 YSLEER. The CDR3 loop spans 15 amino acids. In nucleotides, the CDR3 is TGCACCAGCAGCCAAGACGGGAGCTCCTACAATGAGCAGTTCTTC. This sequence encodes CTSSQDGSSYNEQFF.

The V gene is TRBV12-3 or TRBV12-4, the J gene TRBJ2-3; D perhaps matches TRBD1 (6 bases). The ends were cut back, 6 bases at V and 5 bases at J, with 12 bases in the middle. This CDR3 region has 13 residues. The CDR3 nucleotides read TGTGCCAGCAGCAAACAGGGCGGAGATACGCAGTATTTT. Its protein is CASSKQGGDTQYF.

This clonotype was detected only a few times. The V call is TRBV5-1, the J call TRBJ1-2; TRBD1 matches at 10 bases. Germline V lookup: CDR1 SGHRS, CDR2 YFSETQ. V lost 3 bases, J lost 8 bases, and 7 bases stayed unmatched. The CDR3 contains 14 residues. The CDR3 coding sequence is TGCGCCAGCAGCTCCAGACAGGGGGCTTCAGGCTACACCTTC. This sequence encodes CASSSRQGASGYTF.

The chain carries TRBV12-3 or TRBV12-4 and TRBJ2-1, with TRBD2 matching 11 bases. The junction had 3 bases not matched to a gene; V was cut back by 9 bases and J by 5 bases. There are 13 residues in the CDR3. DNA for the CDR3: TGTGCCAGTAGACTAGCGGGGCACAATGAGCAGTTCTTC. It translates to CASRLAGHNEQFF.

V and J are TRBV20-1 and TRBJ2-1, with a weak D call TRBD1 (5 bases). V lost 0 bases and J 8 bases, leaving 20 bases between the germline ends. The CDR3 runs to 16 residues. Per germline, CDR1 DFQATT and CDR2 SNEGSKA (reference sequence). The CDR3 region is CSAREARASVSDEQFF. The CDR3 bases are TGCAGTGCTAGAGAAGCCAGGGCCTCGGTTTCGGATGAGCAGTTCTTC.

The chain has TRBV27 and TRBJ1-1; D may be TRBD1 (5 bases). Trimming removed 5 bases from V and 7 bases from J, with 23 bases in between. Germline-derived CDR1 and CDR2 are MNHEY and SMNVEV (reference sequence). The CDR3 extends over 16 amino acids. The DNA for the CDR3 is TGTGCCAGCAGTCATTCCCGACCGGGACGGGGTTTTGAAGCTTTCTTT. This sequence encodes CASSHSRPGRGFEAFF.

CDR3 region: CASSPTGTPSTDTQYF. Written as DNA, the CDR3 is TGTGCCAGCAGTCCTACCGGGACACCCAGCACAGATACGCAGTATTTT. The rearrangement joins TRBV27 to TRBJ2-3; tentatively, D is TRBD1 (6 bases). V lost 5 bases, J lost 0 bases, and 15 bases lay in between. Germline CDR1 is MNHEY and CDR2 is SMNVEV (reference sequence). The CDR3 contains 16 residues.

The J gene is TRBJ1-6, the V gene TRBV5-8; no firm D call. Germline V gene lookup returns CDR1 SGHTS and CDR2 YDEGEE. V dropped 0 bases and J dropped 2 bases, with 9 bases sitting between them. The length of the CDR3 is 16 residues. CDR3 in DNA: TGTGCCAGCAGCTTGGAGCAGACTACCTATAATTCACCCCTCCACTTT. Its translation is CASSLEQTTYNSPLHF.

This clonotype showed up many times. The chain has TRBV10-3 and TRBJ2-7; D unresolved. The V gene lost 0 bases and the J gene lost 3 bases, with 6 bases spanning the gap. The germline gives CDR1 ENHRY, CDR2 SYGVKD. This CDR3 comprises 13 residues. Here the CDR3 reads CAISESRVYEQYF. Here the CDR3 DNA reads TGTGCCATCAGTGAGTCGAGAGTCTACGAGCAGTACTTC.

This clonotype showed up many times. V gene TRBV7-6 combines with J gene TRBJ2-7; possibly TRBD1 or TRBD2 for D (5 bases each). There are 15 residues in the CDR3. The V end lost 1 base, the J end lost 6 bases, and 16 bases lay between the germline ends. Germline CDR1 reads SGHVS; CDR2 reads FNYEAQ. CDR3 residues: CASSLEGPTGGEQYF. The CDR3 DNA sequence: TGTGCCAGCAGCTTAGAGGGCCCTACAGGAGGCGAGCAGTACTTC. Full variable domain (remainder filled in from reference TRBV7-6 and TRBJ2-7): GAGVSQSPRYKVTKRGQDVALRCDPISGHVSLYWYRQALGQGPEFLTYFNYEAQQDKSGLPNDRFSAERPEGSISTLTIQRTEQRDSAMYRCASSLEGPTGGEQYFGPGTRLTVT.

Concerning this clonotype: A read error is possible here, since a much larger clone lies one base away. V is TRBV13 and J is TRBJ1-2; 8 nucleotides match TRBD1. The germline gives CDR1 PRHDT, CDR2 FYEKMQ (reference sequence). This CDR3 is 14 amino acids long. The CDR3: CASSPLPTGDGCTF. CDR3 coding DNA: TGTGCCAGCAGCCCACTCCCGACAGGGGATGGCTGCACCTTC. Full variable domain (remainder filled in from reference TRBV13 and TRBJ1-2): AAGVIQSPRHLIKEKRETATLKCYPIPRHDTVYWYQQGPGQDPQFLISFYEKMQSDKGSIPDRFSAQQFSDYHSELNMSSLELGDSALYFCASSPLPTGDGCTFGSGTRLTVV.

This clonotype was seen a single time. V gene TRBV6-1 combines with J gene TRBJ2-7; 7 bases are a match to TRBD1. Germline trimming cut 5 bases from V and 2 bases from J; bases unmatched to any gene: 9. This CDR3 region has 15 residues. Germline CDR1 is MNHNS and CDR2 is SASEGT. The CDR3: CASSQPGQITYEQYF. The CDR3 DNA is TGTGCCAGCAGTCAACCGGGACAGATAACCTACGAGCAGTACTTC.

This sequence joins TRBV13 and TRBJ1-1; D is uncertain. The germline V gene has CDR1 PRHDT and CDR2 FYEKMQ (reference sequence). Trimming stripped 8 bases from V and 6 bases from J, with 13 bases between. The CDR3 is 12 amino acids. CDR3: CASGRNIAEAFF. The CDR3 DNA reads TGTGCCAGCGGGAGAAATATAGCTGAAGCTTTCTTT.

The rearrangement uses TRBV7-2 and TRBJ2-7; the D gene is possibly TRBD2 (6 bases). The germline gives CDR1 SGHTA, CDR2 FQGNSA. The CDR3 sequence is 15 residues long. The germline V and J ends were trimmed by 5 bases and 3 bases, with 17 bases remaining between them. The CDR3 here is CASSPSAGPNYEQYF. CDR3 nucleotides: TGTGCCAGCAGCCCTAGCGCCGGGCCTAACTACGAGCAGTACTTC.

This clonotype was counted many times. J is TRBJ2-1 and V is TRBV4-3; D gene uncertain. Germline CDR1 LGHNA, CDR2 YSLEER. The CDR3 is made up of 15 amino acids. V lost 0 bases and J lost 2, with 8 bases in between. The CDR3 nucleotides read TGCGCCAGCAGCCAAGACAGCGCCGCCTACAATGAGCAGTTCTTC. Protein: CASSQDSAAYNEQFF.